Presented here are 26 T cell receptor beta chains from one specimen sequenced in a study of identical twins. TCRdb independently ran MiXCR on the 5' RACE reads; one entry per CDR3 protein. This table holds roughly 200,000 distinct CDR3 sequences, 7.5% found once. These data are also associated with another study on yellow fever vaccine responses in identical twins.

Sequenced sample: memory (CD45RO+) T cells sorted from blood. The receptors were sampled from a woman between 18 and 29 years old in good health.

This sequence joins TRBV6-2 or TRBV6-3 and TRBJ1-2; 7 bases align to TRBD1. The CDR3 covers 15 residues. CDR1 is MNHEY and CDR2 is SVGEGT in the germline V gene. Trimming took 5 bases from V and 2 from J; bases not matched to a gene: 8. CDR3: CASSPTSTGNYGYTF. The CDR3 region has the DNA TGTGCCAGCAGTCCGACGTCGACAGGGAACTATGGCTACACCTTC.

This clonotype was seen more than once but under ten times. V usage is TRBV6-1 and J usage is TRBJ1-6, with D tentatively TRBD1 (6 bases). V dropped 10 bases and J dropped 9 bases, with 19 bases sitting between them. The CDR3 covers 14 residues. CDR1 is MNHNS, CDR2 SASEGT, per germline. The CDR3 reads CATAGADGVSPLHF. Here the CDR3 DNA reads TGTGCCACGGCAGGGGCGGACGGGGTTTCACCCCTCCACTTT.

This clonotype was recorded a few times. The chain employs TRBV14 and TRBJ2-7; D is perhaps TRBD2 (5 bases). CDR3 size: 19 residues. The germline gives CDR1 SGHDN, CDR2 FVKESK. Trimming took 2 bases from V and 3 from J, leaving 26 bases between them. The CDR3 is CASSQKIVLVRVESYEQYF. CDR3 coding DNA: TGTGCCAGCAGCCAAAAAATCGTATTGGTGAGGGTTGAGAGCTACGAGCAGTACTTC.

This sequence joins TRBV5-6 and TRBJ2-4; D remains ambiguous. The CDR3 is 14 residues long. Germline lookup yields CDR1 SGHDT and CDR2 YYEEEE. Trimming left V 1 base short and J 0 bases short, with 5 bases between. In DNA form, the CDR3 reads TGTGCCAGCAGCTTGAGGGAAGCCAAAAACATTCAGTACTTC. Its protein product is CASSLREAKNIQYF.

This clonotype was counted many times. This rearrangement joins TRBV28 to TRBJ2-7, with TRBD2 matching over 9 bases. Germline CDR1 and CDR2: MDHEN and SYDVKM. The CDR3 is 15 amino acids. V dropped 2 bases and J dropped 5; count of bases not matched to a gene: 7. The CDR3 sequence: CASSLGLAGKHEQYF. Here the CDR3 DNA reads TGTGCCAGCAGTTTAGGCCTAGCGGGAAAACACGAGCAGTACTTC.

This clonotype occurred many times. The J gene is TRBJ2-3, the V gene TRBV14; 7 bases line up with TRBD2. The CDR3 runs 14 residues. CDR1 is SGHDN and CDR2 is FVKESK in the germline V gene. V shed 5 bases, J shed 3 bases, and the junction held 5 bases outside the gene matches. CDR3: CASSGGLKTDTQYF. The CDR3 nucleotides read TGTGCCAGCAGCGGGGGACTAAAGACAGATACGCAGTATTTT.

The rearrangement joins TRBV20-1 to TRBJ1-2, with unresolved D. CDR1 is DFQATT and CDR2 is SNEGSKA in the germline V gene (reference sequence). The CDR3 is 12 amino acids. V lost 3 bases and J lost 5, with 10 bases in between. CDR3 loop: CSASSPLYGYTF. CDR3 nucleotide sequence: TGCAGTGCTAGCAGCCCTCTTTATGGCTACACCTTC.

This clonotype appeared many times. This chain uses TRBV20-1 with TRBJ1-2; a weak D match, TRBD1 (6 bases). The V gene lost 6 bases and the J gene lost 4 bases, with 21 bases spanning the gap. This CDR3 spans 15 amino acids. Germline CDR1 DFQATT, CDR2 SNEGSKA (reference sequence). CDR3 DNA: TGCAGTGCCACAATCCCAGGGGCTATAGCCTATGGCTACACCTTC. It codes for CSATIPGAIAYGYTF.

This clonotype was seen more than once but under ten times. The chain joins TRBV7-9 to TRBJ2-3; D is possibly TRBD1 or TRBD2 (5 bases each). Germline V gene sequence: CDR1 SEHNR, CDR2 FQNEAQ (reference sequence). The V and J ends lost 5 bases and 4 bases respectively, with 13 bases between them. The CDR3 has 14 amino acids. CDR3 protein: CASSPTWGSDTQYF. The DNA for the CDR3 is TGTGCCAGCAGCCCGACCTGGGGGTCAGATACGCAGTATTTT.

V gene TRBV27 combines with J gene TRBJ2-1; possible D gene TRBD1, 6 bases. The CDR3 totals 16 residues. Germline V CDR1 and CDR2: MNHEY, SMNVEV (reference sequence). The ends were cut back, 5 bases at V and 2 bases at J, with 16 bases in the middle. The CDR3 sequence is CASSILTRGTYNEQFF. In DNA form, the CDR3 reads TGTGCCAGCAGTATTCTGACCAGGGGAACCTACAATGAGCAGTTCTTC.

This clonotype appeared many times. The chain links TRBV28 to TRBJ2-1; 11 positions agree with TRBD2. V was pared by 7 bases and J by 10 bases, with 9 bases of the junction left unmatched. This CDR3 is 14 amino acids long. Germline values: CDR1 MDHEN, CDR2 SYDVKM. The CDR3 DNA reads TGTGCCAGCACCCGCTCGACTAGCGGGGCCGAGCAGTTCTTC. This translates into CASTRSTSGAEQFF.

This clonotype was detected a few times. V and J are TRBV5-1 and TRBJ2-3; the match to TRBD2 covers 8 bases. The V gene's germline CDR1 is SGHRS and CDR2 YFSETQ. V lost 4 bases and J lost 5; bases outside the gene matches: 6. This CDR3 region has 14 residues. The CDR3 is CASSGGGSGDTQYF. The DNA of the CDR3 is TGCGCCAGCAGCGGCGGGGGGTCAGGAGATACGCAGTATTTT.

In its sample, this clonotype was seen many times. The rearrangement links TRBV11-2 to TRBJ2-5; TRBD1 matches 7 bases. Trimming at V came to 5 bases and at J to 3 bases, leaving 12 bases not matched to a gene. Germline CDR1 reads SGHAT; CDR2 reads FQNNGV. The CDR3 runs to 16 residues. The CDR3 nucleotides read TGTGCCAGCAGCCCCGACAGGGCCCAACAAGAAGAGACCCAGTACTTC. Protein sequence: CASSPDRAQQEETQYF.

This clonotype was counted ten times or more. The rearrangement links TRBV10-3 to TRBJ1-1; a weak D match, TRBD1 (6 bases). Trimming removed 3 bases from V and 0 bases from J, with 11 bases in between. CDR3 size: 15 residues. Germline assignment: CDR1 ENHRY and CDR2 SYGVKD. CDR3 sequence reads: CAISDLGGLNTEAFF. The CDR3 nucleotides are TGTGCCATCAGTGACCTGGGGGGGCTGAACACTGAAGCTTTCTTT.

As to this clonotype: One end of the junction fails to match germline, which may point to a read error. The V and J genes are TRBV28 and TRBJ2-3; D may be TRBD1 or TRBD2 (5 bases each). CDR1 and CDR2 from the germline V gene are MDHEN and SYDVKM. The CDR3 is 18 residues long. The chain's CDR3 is CANSFFSITGPRGDTQYF. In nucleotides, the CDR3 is TGTGCCAACAGTTTTTTCTCGATCACGGGGCCTAGAGGCGATACGCAGTATTTT.

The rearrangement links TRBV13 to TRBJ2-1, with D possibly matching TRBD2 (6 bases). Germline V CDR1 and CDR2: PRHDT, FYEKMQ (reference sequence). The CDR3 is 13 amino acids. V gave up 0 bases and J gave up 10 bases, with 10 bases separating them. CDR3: CASSLGGGVEQFF. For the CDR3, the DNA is TGTGCCAGCAGCTTAGGCGGAGGGGTCGAGCAGTTCTTC. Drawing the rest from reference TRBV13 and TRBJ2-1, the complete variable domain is AAGVIQSPRHLIKEKRETATLKCYPIPRHDTVYWYQQGPGQDPQFLISFYEKMQSDKGSIPDRFSAQQFSDYHSELNMSSLELGDSALYFCASSLGGGVEQFFGPGTRLTVL.

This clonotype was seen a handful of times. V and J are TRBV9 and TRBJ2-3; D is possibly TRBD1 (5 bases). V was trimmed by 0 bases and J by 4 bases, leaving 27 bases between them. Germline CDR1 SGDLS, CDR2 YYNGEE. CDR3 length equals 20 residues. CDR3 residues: CASSVEVQLGLVGTSDTQYF. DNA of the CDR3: TGTGCCAGCAGCGTAGAAGTACAGTTGGGGCTGGTAGGCACATCAGATACGCAGTATTTT.

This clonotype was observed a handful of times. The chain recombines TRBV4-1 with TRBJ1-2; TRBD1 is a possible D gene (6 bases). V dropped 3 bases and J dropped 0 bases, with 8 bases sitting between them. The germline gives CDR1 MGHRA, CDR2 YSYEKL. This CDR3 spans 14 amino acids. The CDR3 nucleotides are TGCGCCAGCAGCCACCCAGGGGCTAACTATGGCTACACCTTC. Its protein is CASSHPGANYGYTF.

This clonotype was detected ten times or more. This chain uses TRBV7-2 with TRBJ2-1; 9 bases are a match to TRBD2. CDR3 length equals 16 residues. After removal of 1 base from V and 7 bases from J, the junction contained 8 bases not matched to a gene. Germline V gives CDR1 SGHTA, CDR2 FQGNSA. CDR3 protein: CASSLVPAGGGNEQFF. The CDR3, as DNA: TGTGCCAGCAGCTTAGTTCCGGCGGGGGGGGGTAATGAGCAGTTCTTC.

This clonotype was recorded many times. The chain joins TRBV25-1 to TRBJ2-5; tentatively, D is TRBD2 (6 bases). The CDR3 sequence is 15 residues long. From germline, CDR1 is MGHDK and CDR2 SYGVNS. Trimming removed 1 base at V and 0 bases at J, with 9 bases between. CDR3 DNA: TGTGCCAGCAGTGAATCGGGAGAGTACCAAGAGACCCAGTACTTC. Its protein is CASSESGEYQETQYF.

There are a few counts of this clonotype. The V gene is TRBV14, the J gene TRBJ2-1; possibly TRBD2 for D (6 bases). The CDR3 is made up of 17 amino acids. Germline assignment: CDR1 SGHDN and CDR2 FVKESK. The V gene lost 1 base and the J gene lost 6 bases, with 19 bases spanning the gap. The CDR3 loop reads CASSQAERVGRRNEQFF. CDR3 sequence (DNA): TGTGCCAGCAGCCAAGCAGAGCGGGTAGGGCGGCGCAATGAGCAGTTCTTC.

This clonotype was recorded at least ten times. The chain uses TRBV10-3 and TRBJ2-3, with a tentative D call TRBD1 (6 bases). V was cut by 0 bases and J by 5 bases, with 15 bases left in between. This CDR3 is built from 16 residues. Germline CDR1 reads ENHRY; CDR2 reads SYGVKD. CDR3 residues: CAISESGTRPGDTQYF. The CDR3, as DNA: TGTGCCATCAGTGAGTCCGGGACAAGGCCCGGAGATACGCAGTATTTT.

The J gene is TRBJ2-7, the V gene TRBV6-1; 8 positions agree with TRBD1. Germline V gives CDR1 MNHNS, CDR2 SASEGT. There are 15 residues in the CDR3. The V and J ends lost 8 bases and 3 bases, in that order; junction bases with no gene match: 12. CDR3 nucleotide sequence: TGTGCCAGCGGAGCAGGGACAGGAAGACTCTACGAGCAGTACTTC. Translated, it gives CASGAGTGRLYEQYF.

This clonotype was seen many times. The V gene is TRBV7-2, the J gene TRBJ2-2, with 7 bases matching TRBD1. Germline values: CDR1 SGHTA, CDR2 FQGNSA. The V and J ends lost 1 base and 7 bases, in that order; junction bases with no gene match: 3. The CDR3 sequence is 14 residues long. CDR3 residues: CASSLEGTDGELFF. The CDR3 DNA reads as TGTGCCAGCAGCTTAGAGGGGACAGACGGGGAGCTGTTTTTT.

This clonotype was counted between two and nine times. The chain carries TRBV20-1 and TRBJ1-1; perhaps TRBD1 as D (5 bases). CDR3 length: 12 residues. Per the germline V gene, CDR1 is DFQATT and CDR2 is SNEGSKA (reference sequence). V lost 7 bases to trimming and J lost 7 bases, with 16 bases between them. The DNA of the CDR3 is TGCAGTGGCGGGACCGGGGGGAGTGAAGCTTTCTTT. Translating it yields CSGGTGGSEAFF.

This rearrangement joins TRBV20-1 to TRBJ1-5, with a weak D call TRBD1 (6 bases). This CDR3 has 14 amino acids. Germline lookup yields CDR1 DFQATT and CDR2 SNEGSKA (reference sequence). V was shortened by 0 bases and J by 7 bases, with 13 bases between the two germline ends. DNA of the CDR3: TGCAGTGCTAGAGATCCGGGGGCGCGGCAGCCCCAGCATTTT. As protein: CSARDPGARQPQHF.